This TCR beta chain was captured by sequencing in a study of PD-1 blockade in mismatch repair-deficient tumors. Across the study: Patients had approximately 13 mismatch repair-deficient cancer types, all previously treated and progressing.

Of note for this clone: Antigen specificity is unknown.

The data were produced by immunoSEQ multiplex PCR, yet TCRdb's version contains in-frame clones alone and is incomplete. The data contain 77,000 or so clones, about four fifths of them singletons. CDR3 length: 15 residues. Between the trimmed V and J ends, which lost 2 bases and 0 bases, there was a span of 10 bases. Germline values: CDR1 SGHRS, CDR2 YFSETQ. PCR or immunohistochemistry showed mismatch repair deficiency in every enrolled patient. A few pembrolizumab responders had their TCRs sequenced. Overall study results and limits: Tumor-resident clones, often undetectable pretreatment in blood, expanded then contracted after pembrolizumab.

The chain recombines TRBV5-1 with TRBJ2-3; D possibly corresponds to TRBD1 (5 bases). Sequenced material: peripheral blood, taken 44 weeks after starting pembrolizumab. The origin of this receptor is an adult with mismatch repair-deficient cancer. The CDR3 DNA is TGCGCCAGCAGCTTAGGGGCCACTAGCACAGATACGCAGTATTTT. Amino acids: CASSLGATSTDTQYF. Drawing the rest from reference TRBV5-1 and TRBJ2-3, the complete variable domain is KAGVTQTPRYLIKTRGQQVTLSCSPISGHRSVSWYQQTPGQGLQFLFEYFSETQRNKGNFPGRFSGRQFSNSRSEMNVSTLELGDSALYLCASSLGATSTDTQYFGPGTRLTVL.